The 7 T cell receptor beta chains presented below share a single source sample, sequenced in a study of T cell repertoires in cytomegalovirus infection. Via MiXCR, TCRdb re-called the reads, giving one row per CDR3 protein. The table includes 450,000 to 650,000 distinct CDR3 sequences, 26% detected once. The specimen sequenced was PBMCs. These receptors originate from a human donor in good health (CMV status not recorded). Some clones in this sample may be carry-over from other donors' samples.

This clonotype was seen repeatedly, ten times or more. The chain is built from TRBV12-3 or TRBV12-4 and TRBJ2-5, with 7 bases aligning to TRBD2. This CDR3 spans 14 amino acids. The V gene end was trimmed by 3 bases and the J gene end by 4 bases; junction bases not matched to a gene: 5. This chain's CDR3 is CASSFGLAVETQYF. CDR3 nucleotides: TGTGCCAGCAGTTTCGGGCTAGCGGTAGAGACCCAGTACTTC.

This chain connects TRBV24-1 to TRBJ1-1, with TRBD1 as a possible D gene (5 bases). CDR3 length: 17 residues. Between the trimmed V and J ends, which lost 3 bases and 7 bases, there was a span of 23 bases. Germline-derived CDR1 and CDR2 are KGHDR and SFDVKD. CDR3 protein: CATSDPGQAHNALEAFF. CDR3 in DNA: TGTGCCACCAGTGATCCAGGACAAGCACATAACGCCCTTGAAGCTTTCTTT.

For this clonotype: Compared with germline, one end of the junction differs, possibly owing to a read error. The chain couples TRBV7-2 to TRBJ2-3, with 15 nucleotides matching TRBD2. CDR1 is SGHTA, CDR2 FQGNSA, per germline. The CDR3 totals 18 residues. The CDR3 DNA is TGTGCCAGCAGCTTAGCCCACGGACTAGCGGGAGGGTCAGATATGCAGTATTTT. Its translation: CASSLAHGLAGGSDMQYF. Full variable domain (outside the CDR3, taken from reference TRBV7-2 and TRBJ2-3): GAGVSQSPSNKVTEKGKDVELRCDPISGHTALYWYRQSLGQGLEFLIYFQGNSAPDKSGLPSDRFSAERTGGSVSTLTIQRTQQEDSAVYLCASSLAHGLAGGSDMQYFGPGTRLTVL.

The chain uses TRBV5-1 and TRBJ2-1; a weak D match, TRBD1 (5 bases). The CDR3 length is 16 residues. V lost 6 bases and J 1 base, leaving 17 bases between the germline ends. Germline CDR1 is SGHRS and CDR2 is YFSETQ. The CDR3 protein is CASTWVRGRSYNEQFF. The CDR3 DNA follows: TGCGCCAGCACCTGGGTTAGGGGAAGGTCCTACAATGAGCAGTTCTTC.

This clonotype was seen only a few times. The chain joins TRBV7-8 to TRBJ2-2; a weak D match, TRBD1 (5 bases). This CDR3 region has 16 residues. Trimming removed 4 bases from V and 0 bases from J, with 12 bases in between. CDR1 is SGHVS, CDR2 FQNEAQ, per germline. CDR3: CASSSQGWSNTGELFF. DNA for the CDR3: TGTGCCAGCAGCTCCCAGGGATGGTCGAACACCGGGGAGCTGTTTTTT.

The chain links TRBV7-3 to TRBJ2-2, with 8 bases matching TRBD2. Trimming took 5 bases from V and 7 from J; bases not matched to a gene: 9. The CDR3 is 15 residues long. Per germline, CDR1 SGHTA and CDR2 FQGTGA. The CDR3 here is CASSAPAGDHGELFF. The CDR3 DNA reads TGTGCCAGCAGCGCCCCAGCGGGAGATCACGGGGAGCTGTTTTTT.

This clonotype has at least ten counts. The chain carries TRBV7-2 and TRBJ2-7; 7 nucleotides line up with TRBD2. This CDR3 region has 12 residues. Unmatched junction bases numbered 1, after V lost 6 bases and J lost 2 bases. Germline loops: CDR1 SGHTA, CDR2 FQGNSA. CDR3 amino acids: CASRGGTYEQYF. The CDR3 nucleotides are TGTGCCAGCAGGGGGGGGACCTACGAGCAGTACTTC.